The present T cell receptor beta chain was sequenced within a study of HIV-infected children after antiretroviral therapy interruption. Study-wide points: Naive CD4+ sequences overlapped less between time points once interruption began.

There are many counts of this clonotype. Its cognate antigen is unknown. RNA-based 3' RACE libraries used unique molecular identifiers. One entry per CDR3 protein, called by TCRdb with MiXCR from the 3' RACE reads. The sample gives about 40,000 distinct CDR3 sequences, about 6.5% of which show up once; approximately 0.97% is in the top ten. Described treatment: PENTA 11 planned treatment interruption arm or continuous ART arm. At least 5 million viable PBMCs were required per cryopreserved sample. Sorting from thawed PBMCs isolated naive CD4+ CD45RA+ CD45RO- T cells. The V end lost 4 bases, the J end lost 1 base, and 12 bases lay between the germline ends. In germline, CDR1 is SGHRS, CDR2 YFSETQ. The length of the CDR3 is 14 residues.

The source was CD45RA+ CD4+ T cells from PBMCs, pooled from several time points, collected from a donor given antiretroviral therapy, either interrupted or continuous. Subset: naive CD4+ CD45RA+ CD45RO- T cells. The chain recombines TRBV5-1 with TRBJ2-7; D gene ambiguous. This sequence originates from a pool of human donors with HIV. The CDR3 is CASSPRSSSYEQYF. The CDR3 DNA is TGCGCCAGCAGCCCCCGGAGCTCATCCTACGAGCAGTACTTC.